The 8 T cell receptor beta chains in this list originate from one sample, sequenced in a study of blood T cell repertoires in COVID-19. Only in-frame clones appear in the TCRdb table, and some are missing; sequencing was by immunoSEQ multiplex PCR. The data show approximately 44,000 clones, more than 90% seen once. Sequencing was performed on peripheral blood. These receptor sequences come from a man aged 50-60 years with COVID-19, enrolled during active disease.

This chain joins TRBV11-2 and TRBJ2-1; 8 nucleotides agree with TRBD2. Germline trimming cut 5 bases from V and 5 bases from J; bases unmatched to any gene: 8. The length of the CDR3 is 15 residues. Germline CDR1 and CDR2: SGHAT and FQNNGV. The CDR3, as DNA: TGTGCCAGCAGCACTTATAGCGGGACTAACAATGAGCAGTTCTTC. Translation: CASSTYSGTNNEQFF.

CDR3: CASSQDAGNSPLHF. The CDR3 bases are TGTGCCAGCAGCCAAGATGCGGGGAATTCACCCCTCCACTTT. This rearrangement joins TRBV14 to TRBJ1-6; D is ambiguous. CDR1 and CDR2 from the germline V gene are SGHDN and FVKESK. CDR3 length equals 14 residues. The V end lost 0 bases, the J end lost 7 bases, and 7 bases lay between the germline ends. The full variable domain, in which reference TRBV14 and TRBJ1-6 provide the parts outside the CDR3, is EAGVTQFPSHSVIEKGQTVTLRCDPISGHDNLYWYRRVMGKEIKFLLHFVKESKQDESGMPNNRFLAERTGGTYSTLKVQPAELEDSGVYFCASSQDAGNSPLHFGNGTRLTVT.

This rearrangement joins TRBV30 to TRBJ1-5; 9 bases match TRBD1. In germline, CDR1 is GTSNPN, CDR2 SVGIG (reference sequence). This CDR3 is built from 14 residues. V lost 2 bases and J lost 7; bases outside the gene matches: 6. The CDR3: CAWSSTGGRQPQHF. The CDR3 DNA is TGTGCCTGGAGTTCGACAGGGGGGAGGCAGCCCCAGCATTTT.

The chain uses TRBV5-1 and TRBJ1-2; D is unclear. Trimming removed 3 bases at V and 2 bases at J, with 11 bases between. The CDR3 consists of 14 residues. Germline V gives CDR1 SGHRS, CDR2 YFSETQ. CDR3 amino acids: CASSYFTENYGYTF. In DNA, the CDR3 is TGCGCCAGCAGCTATTTTACAGAGAACTATGGCTACACCTTC.

This clone was seen a single time. The gene calls are TRBV20-1 and TRBJ2-1; D is unresolved. This CDR3 has 12 amino acids. The germline V gene has CDR1 DFQATT and CDR2 SNEGSKA (reference sequence). The V and J ends lost 3 bases and 5 bases respectively, with 8 bases between them. CDR3 region: CSASEANNEQFF. The CDR3 DNA sequence: TGCAGTGCTAGTGAGGCCAACAATGAGCAGTTCTTC.

This chain connects TRBV5-1 to TRBJ2-3, with no clear D. The CDR3 spans 11 residues. Germline-derived CDR1 and CDR2 are SGHRS and YFSETQ. The germline V and J ends were trimmed by 4 bases and 9 bases, with 9 bases remaining between them. CDR3 sequence reads: CASSESVTQYF. The DNA of the CDR3 is TGCGCCAGCAGCGAGAGTGTAACGCAGTATTTT.

The J gene is TRBJ2-3, the V gene TRBV6-1, with 7 positions matching TRBD2. Trimming cost V 1 base and J 6 bases; bases outside gene matches: 13. The CDR3 covers 17 residues. The germline gives CDR1 MNHNS, CDR2 SASEGT. CDR3 nucleotide sequence: TGTGCCAGCAGTGAAGTTTGGGAGGGGCTCAGGCGTGATACGCAGTATTTT. The encoded protein is CASSEVWEGLRRDTQYF.

This sequence joins TRBV11-3 and TRBJ2-1; D perhaps matches TRBD2 (5 bases). Germline CDR1 and CDR2: SGHNT and YENEEA. The CDR3 is made up of 15 amino acids. The V gene lost 0 bases and the J gene lost 12 bases, with 18 bases spanning the gap. CDR3 sequence (DNA): TGTGCCAGCAGCTTAGAACCCCTAGAGGGAAGTGTGCAGTTCTTC. Amino acid sequence: CASSLEPLEGSVQFF.